This T cell receptor beta chain was observed in a study of blood T cells in healthy people across ages. Using a J-beta primer mix together with a sample-barcoded 5' primer, a second PCR was run for about 6 to 12 cycles. Individual samples furnished no less than 3 million CDR3-containing paired-end reads apiece. TCRdb reanalysed the 5' RACE reads using MiXCR and keeps one entry per CDR3 protein. The sample comprises about 930,000 distinct CDR3 sequences, about 27% of which are singletons, and roughly 10% rests with the top ten. The V end lost 1 base, the J end lost 9 bases, and 13 bases lay between the germline ends. The germline V gene encodes CDR1 SGHTA and CDR2 FQGNSA. The CDR3 is 15 amino acids. A further study also used this sample, focusing on T cells of mothers and their children. As that report states: Barcodes and 2-4 random nucleotides were added by M1S in the second PCR.

The chain employs TRBV7-2 and TRBJ1-6; a possible D gene is TRBD1 (5 bases). The origin of this receptor is a woman aged 40 to 50 in good health. Sequencing used blood. Written as DNA, the CDR3 is TGTGCCAGCAGCTTAGTGAGGGACTTTAGTTCACCCCTCCACTTT. Its protein is CASSLVRDFSSPLHF.